This T cell receptor (beta chain) was observed in a study of T cell repertoires in cytomegalovirus infection. Study information: CMV infection and matching HLA type were both indicated by public TCR beta signatures. Whole-study results and caveats: The ex vivo response was dominated by HLA-C-restricted CMV-specific TCR beta clonotypes.

TCRdb analysed the reads with MiXCR anew, one entry per CDR3 protein. In the table there are 300,000 to 450,000 distinct CDR3 sequences, roughly 18% of which are singletons. This clonotype was recorded at least ten times. The antigen is undetermined. Germline loops: CDR1 SGHTA, CDR2 FQGNSA. Losses at the gene ends were 5 bases for V and 3 bases for J; bases not matched to a gene: 2. The CDR3 length is 13 residues. What was sequenced was PBMCs. The V gene is TRBV7-2, the J gene TRBJ2-7; 9 nucleotides align to TRBD2. The clonotype comes from a human donor in good health (CMV status not recorded). Some clones in this sample may be carry-over from other donors' samples. The CDR3 DNA follows: TGTGCCAGCAGCCCAGCGGGGGGCTACGAGCAGTACTTC. Residues: CASSPAGGYEQYF.